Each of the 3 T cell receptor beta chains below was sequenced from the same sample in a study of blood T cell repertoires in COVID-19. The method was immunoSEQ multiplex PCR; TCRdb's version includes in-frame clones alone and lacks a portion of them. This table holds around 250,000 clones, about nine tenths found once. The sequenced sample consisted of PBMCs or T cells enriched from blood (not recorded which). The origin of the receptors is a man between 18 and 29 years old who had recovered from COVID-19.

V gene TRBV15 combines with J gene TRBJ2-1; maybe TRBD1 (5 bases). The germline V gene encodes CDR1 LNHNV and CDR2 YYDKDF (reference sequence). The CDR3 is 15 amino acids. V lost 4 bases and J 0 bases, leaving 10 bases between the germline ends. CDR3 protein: CATSIQGNSYNEQFF. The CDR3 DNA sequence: TGTGCCACCAGCATCCAGGGAAACTCCTACAATGAGCAGTTCTTC.

For the CDR3, the DNA is TGTGCCAGCAGCTTAGATCCAGGGTGGGATGGCTACACCTTC. The encoded protein is CASSLDPGWDGYTF. V gene TRBV7-9 combines with J gene TRBJ1-2; TRBD1 is a possible D gene (5 bases). This CDR3 region has 14 residues. CDR1 and CDR2 (germline): SEHNR, FQNEAQ (reference sequence). Trimming removed 1 base at V and 6 bases at J, with 12 bases between.

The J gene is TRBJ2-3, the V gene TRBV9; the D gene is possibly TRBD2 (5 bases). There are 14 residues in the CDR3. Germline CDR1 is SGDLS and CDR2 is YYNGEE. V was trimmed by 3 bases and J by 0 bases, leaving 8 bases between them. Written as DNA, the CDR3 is TGTGCCAGCAGCGGAAGGACTAGCACAGATACGCAGTATTTT. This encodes CASSGRTSTDTQYF.